Listed below are T cell receptor beta chains from one sample, sequenced in a study of blood T cells in healthy people across ages. TCRdb re-derived calls from the 5' RACE reads in MiXCR, one entry per CDR3 protein. This sample has approximately 290,000 distinct CDR3 sequences, with 27% found just once. Sequencing was performed on blood. All receptors come from a woman aged 70 to 79 in good health. Each CDR3 is given with its conserved first and last residue. D genes are given only for firm matches.

j_call v_call d_call cdr3_aa
TRBJ2-2 TRBV5-5 - CASSRQVRDTGELFF
TRBJ2-4 TRBV28 TRBD2 CASSGSGGLAKNIQYF
TRBJ2-5 TRBV11-2 - CASQRGMADQETQYF
TRBJ2-1 TRBV7-2 - CASSLGGAQFNEQFF
TRBJ2-7 TRBV7-8 TRBD1 CASSVTGVYEQYF
- TRBV28 - CASSLSGSTYEQYF
TRBJ1-4 TRBV3-1 - CASSHAFQGDWKLFF
TRBJ2-2 TRBV6-5 - CASSYGWRNTGELFF
TRBJ2-5 TRBV5-1 TRBD2 CASSLTSASQETQYF
TRBJ2-3 TRBV29-1 - CSVKQDTQYF
TRBJ1-2 TRBV20-1 - CSARPRGANYGYTF
TRBJ2-1 TRBV12-3/TRBV12-4 - CASSLGWIERYNEQFF
TRBJ2-1 TRBV18 - CASSHISPYNEQFF
TRBJ2-7 TRBV6-5 TRBD1 CASSCRTGGEQYF
TRBJ2-7 TRBV3-1 TRBD2 CASSQGYAGGTYEQYF
TRBJ2-7 TRBV18 TRBD1 CASSPIQGVISYEQYF
TRBJ2-1 TRBV6-5 - CASSYFRDRPPGNEQFF
TRBJ2-6 TRBV28 - CASSLLGSGANVLTF
TRBJ1-5 TRBV5-8 - CASSLVYGAKEQPQHF
TRBJ2-5 TRBV20-1 - CSTLGEPKTQYF
TRBJ1-5 TRBV6-1 - CTSGETSRVHF
TRBJ1-5 TRBV4-1 TRBD1 CASSPKSQGAGGNQPQHF
TRBJ2-1 TRBV7-9 - CASSFRASSYNEQFF
TRBJ2-1 TRBV29-1 TRBD2 CSVKWGLAENYNEQFF
TRBJ2-5 TRBV5-4 - CASSSPESVEETQYF
TRBJ2-7 TRBV7-9 - CASSLGRASANEQYF
TRBJ2-2 TRBV27 - CASRMGRVNTGELFF
TRBJ2-3 TRBV5-1 TRBD1 CASSKQGAPDTQYF
TRBJ2-7 TRBV20-1 TRBD2 CSASRDYALYEQYF
TRBJ2-7 TRBV29-1 - CSVGPSSYEQYF
TRBJ2-1 TRBV20-1 TRBD1 CSADRGSYNEQFF
TRBJ1-6 TRBV19 - CASSSWDNSPLHF
TRBJ1-4 TRBV6-1 TRBD1 CASTSPGTGGEKLFF
TRBJ2-1 TRBV12-3/TRBV12-4 - CASRKPEGSYNEQFF
TRBJ2-1 TRBV3-1 TRBD1 CASSQGGQSQFF